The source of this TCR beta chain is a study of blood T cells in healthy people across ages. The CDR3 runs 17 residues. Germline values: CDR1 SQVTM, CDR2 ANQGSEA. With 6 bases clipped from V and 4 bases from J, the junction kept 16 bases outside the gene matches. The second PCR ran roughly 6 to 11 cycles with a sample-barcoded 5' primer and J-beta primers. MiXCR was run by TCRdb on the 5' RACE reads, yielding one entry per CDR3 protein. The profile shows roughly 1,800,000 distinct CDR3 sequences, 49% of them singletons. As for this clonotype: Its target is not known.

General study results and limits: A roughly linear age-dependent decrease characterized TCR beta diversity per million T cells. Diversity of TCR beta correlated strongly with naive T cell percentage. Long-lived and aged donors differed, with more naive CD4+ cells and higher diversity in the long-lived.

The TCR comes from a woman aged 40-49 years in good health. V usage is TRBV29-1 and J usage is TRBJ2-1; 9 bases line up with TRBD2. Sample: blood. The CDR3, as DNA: TGCAGCGTCTCAAATCCCCCTGCTAGCGGGGTATACAATGAGCAGTTCTTC. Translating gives CSVSNPPASGVYNEQFF.